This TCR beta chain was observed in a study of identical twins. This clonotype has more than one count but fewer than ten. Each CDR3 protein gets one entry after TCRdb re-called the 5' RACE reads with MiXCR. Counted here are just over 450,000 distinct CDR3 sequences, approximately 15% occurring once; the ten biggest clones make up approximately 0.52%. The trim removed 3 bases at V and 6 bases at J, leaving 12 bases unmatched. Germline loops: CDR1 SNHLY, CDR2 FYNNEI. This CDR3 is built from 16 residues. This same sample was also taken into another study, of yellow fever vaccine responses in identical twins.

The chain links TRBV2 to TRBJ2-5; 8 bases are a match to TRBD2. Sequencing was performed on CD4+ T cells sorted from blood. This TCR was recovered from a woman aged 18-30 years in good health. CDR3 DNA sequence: TGTGCCAGCAGTGATGGTCTAAGCGGGGGCGGACAGACCCAGTACTTC. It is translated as CASSDGLSGGGQTQYF.